This T cell receptor (beta chain) emerged from a study of T cells in Graves' hyperthyroidism and ophthalmopathy. In the case of this clonotype: Since a much larger clone is just one base distant, this may be a read error. It is likely a read error, because the conserved phenylalanine at the end of the CDR3 is missing.

It was RNA transcripts that yielded the amplified TCR beta CDR3 regions. First-round RT-PCR of the TCR CDR3 relied on the HTBI primer set. TCRdb processed the multiplex PCR reads anew with MiXCR; each CDR3 protein has one entry. The sample lists 500,000 to 700,000 distinct CDR3 sequences, 15% to 20% occurring once. Germline CDR1 reads DFQATT; CDR2 reads SNEGSKA (reference sequence). CDR3 length: 11 residues. V was cut by 1 base and J by 4 bases, with 4 bases left in between. Specimen: blood. The chain employs TRBV20-1 and TRBJ2-5; no definite D call. The sequence came from a woman between 18 and 30 years old with Graves' hyperthyroidism. The CDR3 region has the DNA TGCAGTGCTAGAGTAGGAGAGACCCAGTACTCC. It is translated as CSARVGETQYS.